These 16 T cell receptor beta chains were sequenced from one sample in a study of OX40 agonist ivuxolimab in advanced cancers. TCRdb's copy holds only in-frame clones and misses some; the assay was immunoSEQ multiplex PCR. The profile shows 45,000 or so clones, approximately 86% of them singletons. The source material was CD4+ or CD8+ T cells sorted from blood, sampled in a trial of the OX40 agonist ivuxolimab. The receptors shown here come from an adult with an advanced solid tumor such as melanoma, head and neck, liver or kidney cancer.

The CDR3 reads CASKRAGYNEQFF. CDR3 nucleotide sequence: TGTGCCAGCAAACGCGCGGGATACAATGAGCAGTTCTTC. The chain is built from TRBV27 and TRBJ2-1; perhaps TRBD2 as D (6 bases). V was pared by 7 bases and J by 4 bases, with 11 bases between. This CDR3 spans 13 amino acids. Germline V gene lookup returns CDR1 MNHEY and CDR2 SMNVEV (reference sequence).

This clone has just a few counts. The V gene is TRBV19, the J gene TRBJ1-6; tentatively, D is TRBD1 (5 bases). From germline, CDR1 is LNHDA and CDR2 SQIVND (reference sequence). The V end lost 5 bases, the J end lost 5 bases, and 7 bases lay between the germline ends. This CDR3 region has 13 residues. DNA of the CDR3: TGTGCCAGTAGTTCAGGGAATAATTCACCCCTCCACTTT. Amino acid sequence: CASSSGNNSPLHF.

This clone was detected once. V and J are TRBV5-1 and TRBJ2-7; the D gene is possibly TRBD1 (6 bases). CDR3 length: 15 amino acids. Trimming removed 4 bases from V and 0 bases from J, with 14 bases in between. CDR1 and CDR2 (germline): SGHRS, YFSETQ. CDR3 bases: TGCGCCAGCAGCCCAACGGGACACGACTCCTACGAGCAGTACTTC. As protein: CASSPTGHDSYEQYF.

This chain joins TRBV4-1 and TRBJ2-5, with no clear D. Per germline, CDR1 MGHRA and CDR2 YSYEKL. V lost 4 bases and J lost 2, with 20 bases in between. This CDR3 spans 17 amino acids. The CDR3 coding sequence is TGCGCCAGCAGCCCCCATCCCGGCTCGACACCACAAGAGACCCAGTACTTC. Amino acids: CASSPHPGSTPQETQYF.

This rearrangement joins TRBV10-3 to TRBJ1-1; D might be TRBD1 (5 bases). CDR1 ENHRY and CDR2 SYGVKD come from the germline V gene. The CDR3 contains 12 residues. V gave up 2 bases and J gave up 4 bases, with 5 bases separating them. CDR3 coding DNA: TGTGCCATCAGTGAGGGGGGCACTGAAGCTTTCTTT. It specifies CAISEGGTEAFF.

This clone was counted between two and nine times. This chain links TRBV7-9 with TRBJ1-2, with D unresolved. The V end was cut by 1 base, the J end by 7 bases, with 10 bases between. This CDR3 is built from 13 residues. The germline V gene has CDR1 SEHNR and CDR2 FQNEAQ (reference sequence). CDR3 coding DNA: TGTGCCAGCAGCTTAGGGAGACACGGTGGCTACACCTTC. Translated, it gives CASSLGRHGGYTF.

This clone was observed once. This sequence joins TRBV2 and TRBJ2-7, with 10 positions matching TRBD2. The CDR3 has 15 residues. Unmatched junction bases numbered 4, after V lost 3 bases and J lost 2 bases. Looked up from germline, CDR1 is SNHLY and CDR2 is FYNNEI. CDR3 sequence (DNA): TGTGCCAGCAGTGATAGCCTAGCGGGAGCCTACGAGCAGTACTTC. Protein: CASSDSLAGAYEQYF.

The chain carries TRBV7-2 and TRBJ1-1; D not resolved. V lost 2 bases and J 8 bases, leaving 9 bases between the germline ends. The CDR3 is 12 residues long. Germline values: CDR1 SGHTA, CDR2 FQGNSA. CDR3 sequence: CASSLSWVEAFF. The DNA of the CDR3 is TGTGCCAGCAGCTTAAGTTGGGTAGAAGCTTTCTTT.

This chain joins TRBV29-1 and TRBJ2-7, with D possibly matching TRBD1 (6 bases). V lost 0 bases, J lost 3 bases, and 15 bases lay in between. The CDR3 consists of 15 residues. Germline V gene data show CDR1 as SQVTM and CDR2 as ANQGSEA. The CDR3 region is CSVEDRRGFSYEQYF. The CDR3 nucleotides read TGCAGCGTTGAAGATCGCAGGGGCTTTAGCTACGAGCAGTACTTC.

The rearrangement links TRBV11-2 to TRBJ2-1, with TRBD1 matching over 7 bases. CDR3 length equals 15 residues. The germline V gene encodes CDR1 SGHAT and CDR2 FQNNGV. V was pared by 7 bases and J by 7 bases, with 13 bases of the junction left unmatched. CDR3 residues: CASTQGPTGLNEQFF. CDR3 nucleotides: TGTGCCAGCACCCAGGGTCCGACAGGGCTAAATGAGCAGTTCTTC.

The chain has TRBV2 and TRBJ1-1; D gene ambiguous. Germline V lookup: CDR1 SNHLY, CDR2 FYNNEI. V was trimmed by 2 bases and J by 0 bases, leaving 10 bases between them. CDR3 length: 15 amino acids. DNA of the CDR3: TGTGCCAGCAGTGAAATGAACGGTATGAACACTGAAGCTTTCTTT. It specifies CASSEMNGMNTEAFF.

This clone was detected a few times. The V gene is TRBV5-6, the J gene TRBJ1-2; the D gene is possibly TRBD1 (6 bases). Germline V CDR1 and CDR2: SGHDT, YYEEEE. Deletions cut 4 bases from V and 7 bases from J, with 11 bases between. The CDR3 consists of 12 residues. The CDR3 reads CASSPEGVGYTF. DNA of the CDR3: TGTGCCAGCAGCCCTGAGGGGGTTGGCTACACCTTC. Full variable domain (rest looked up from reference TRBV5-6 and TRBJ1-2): DAGVTQSPTHLIKTRGQQVTLRCSPKSGHDTVSWYQQALGQGPQFIFQYYEEEERQRGNFPDRFSGHQFPNYSSELNVNALLLGDSALYLCASSPEGVGYTFGSGTRLTVV.

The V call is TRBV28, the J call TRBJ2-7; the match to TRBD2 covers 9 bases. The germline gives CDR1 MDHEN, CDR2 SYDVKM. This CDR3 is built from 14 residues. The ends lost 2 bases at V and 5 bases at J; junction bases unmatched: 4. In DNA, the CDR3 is TGTGCCAGCAGTTTAGGAGCGGGAGGCGACGAGCAGTACTTC. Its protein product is CASSLGAGGDEQYF.

CDR3 sequence: CSVVGQSWGYGYTF. DNA for the CDR3: TGCAGCGTAGTTGGGCAGTCTTGGGGCTATGGCTACACCTTC. The chain joins TRBV29-1 to TRBJ1-2; D remains ambiguous. CDR1 and CDR2 (germline): SQVTM, ANQGSEA. The CDR3 runs to 14 residues. Deletions cut 6 bases from V and 4 bases from J, with 18 bases between.

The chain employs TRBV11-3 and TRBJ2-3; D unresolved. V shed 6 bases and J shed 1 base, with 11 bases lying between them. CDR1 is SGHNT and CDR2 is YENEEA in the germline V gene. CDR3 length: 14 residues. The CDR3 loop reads CASRKDGGTDTQYF. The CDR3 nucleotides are TGTGCCAGCAGGAAGGACGGTGGCACAGATACGCAGTATTTT.

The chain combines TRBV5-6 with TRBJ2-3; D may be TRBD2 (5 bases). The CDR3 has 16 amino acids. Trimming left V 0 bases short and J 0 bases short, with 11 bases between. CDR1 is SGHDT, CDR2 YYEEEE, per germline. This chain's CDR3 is CASSLVRAASTDTQYF. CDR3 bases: TGTGCCAGCAGCTTGGTCCGAGCGGCAAGCACAGATACGCAGTATTTT.